The sample holds many counts of the clone carrying this T cell receptor beta chain. Its antigen remains unidentified. CDR1 is KGHSH and CDR2 is LQKENI in the germline V gene. The trim removed 6 bases at V and 1 base at J, leaving 4 bases unmatched. This CDR3 has 14 residues. This record belongs to a study of neurological immune-mediated disorders. Template-switch 5'RACE cDNA synthesis added a 10-nucleotide unique molecular identifier. From the 5' RACE reads, TCRdb called clonotypes with MiXCR, one entry per CDR3 protein. This sample carries approximately 41,000 distinct CDR3 sequences, more than 12% of them seen once, and the ten largest clones take approximately 3.5%. The sorted libraries involved the use of about 910,000 CD4+ or CD8+ T cells. Findings and limits, study-wide: The most TCR clonal expansion was seen in HTLV-1-associated myelopathy, and the least was seen in multiple sclerosis, which fell below healthy controls. Subjects shared no identical expanded-clone CDR3 amino acid sequences, suggesting private TCR-beta repertoires in all groups.

The chain employs TRBV18 and TRBJ1-1; 8 nucleotides align to TRBD1. Sample: CD4+ T cells from blood. The clonotype originates from a woman aged 55-69 years with HTLV-1-associated myelopathy (HAM/TSP). CDR3 region: CASSYGQGNTEAFF. The CDR3 DNA reads as TGTGCCAGCTCTTACGGACAGGGGAACACTGAAGCTTTCTTT.